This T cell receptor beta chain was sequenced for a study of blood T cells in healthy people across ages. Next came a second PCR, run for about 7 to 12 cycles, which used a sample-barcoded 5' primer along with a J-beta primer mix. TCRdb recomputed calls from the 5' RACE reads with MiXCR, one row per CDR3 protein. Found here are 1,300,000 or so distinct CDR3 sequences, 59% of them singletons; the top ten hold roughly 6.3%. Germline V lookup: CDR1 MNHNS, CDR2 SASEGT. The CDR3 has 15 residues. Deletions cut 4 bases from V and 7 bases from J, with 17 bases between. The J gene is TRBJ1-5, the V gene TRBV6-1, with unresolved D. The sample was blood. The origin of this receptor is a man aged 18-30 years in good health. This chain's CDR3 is CASSGQDPGHQPQHF. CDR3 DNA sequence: TGTGCCAGCAGTGGCCAAGATCCGGGCCACCAGCCCCAGCATTTT.